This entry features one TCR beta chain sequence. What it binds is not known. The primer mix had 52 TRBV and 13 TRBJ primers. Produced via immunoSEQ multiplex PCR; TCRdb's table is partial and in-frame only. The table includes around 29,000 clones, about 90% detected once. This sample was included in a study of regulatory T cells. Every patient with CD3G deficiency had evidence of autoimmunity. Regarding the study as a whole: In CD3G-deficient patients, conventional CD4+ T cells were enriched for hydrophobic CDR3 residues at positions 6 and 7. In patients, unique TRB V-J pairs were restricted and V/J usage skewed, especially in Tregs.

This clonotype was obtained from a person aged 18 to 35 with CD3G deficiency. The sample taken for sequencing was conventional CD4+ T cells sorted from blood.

The CDR3 sequence is CASSLNQPPRGRQYF. The CDR3 coding sequence is TGTGCCAGCAGTCTCAACCAACCCCCTAGGGGGAGGCAGTACTTC. The chain uses TRBV28 and TRBJ2-7; perhaps TRBD1 as D (6 bases). This CDR3 comprises 15 residues. CDR1 is MDHEN and CDR2 is SYDVKM in the germline V gene. V lost 5 bases and J 9 bases, leaving 23 bases between the germline ends.